The table lists the clone carrying this TCR beta chain with a few counts. Read data end 3 residues before the CDR3 end; the end is taken from the germline J gene. This specimen belongs to a study of T cell clonality in common variable immunodeficiency. The germline V and J ends were trimmed by 0 bases and 3 bases, with 12 bases remaining between them. In germline, CDR1 is MNHEY, CDR2 SVGEGT. This CDR3 region has 16 residues. Control and CVID samples contributed equal amounts of genomic DNA. Sequenced by immunoSEQ multiplex PCR; TCRdb stores in-frame clones only, minus some. This sample shows about 44,000 clones and no singletons; less than 11% rests with the ten largest. Caucasian heritage predominated among both patients and controls.

The gene calls are TRBV6-2 or TRBV6-3 and TRBJ2-1; D gene ambiguous. This clonotype originated in a person aged 18 to 69 in good health. The source material was peripheral blood mononuclear cells. The sequenced part of the CDR3 DNA is TGTGCCAGCAGTTACTCGATAGTTCAAAGCTACAATGAG. Protein sequence: CASSYSIVQSYNE. The full CDR3 is CASSYSIVQSYNEQFF.